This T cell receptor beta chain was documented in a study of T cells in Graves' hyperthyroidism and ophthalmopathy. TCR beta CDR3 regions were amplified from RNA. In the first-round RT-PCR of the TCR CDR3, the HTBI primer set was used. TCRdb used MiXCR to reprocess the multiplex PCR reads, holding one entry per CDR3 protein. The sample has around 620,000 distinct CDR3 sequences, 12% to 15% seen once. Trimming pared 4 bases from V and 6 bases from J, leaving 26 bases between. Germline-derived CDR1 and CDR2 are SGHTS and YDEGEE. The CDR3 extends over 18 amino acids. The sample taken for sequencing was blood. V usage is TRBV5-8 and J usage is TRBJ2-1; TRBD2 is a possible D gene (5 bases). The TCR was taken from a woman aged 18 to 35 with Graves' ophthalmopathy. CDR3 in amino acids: CASSPAANSRGSGNEQFF. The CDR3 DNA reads TGTGCCAGCAGCCCCGCGGCGAACTCGCGCGGGTCAGGCAATGAGCAGTTCTTC.